Detailed here is one T cell receptor beta chain. The record originates from a study of OX40 agonist ivuxolimab in advanced cancers. The method was immunoSEQ multiplex PCR; TCRdb's version includes in-frame clones alone and lacks a portion of them. This sample has 100,000 or so clones; 88% occur once, and the top ten carry 0.8% to 1%. CDR3 size: 15 residues. Trimming at V came to 0 bases and at J to 6 bases, leaving 2 bases not matched to a gene. Germline lookup yields CDR1 SEHNR and CDR2 FQNEAQ (reference sequence). The receptor's source is an adult with an advanced solid tumor such as melanoma, head and neck, liver or kidney cancer. The genes are TRBV7-9 and TRBJ2-1, with 10 bases aligning to TRBD2. Here the sequenced sample was CD4+ or CD8+ T cells sorted from blood, taken in a trial of the OX40 agonist ivuxolimab. The CDR3: CASSLAGLASNEQFF. In DNA form, the CDR3 reads TGTGCCAGCAGCTTAGCGGGACTAGCGTCCAATGAGCAGTTCTTC.